This T cell receptor (beta chain) was captured in a study of shared clonotypes between healthy human individuals. Among the unsorted PBMC samples, replicate PCRs used approximately 320 ng DNA, roughly 30,000 T cell genomes. The repertoire was sequenced with immunoSEQ multiplex PCR; TCRdb's copy has only in-frame clones and lacks some. The sample contains about 560,000 clones, roughly 72% of which appear only once. Trimming removed 4 bases from V and 0 bases from J, with 11 bases in between. CDR1 and CDR2 (germline): SGDLS, YYNGEE. The CDR3 extends over 15 amino acids. This clone was counted a single time.

Sequencing was done on a sample of PBMCs. This sequence was found in a woman between 40 and 50 years old in good health. Some clones in this sample may be carry-over from other donors' samples. V usage is TRBV9 and J usage is TRBJ1-5, with unresolved D. CDR3 nucleotide sequence: TGTGCCAGCAGCAAAGGACCAGGTAGCAATCAGCCCCAGCATTTT. Amino acids: CASSKGPGSNQPQHF.